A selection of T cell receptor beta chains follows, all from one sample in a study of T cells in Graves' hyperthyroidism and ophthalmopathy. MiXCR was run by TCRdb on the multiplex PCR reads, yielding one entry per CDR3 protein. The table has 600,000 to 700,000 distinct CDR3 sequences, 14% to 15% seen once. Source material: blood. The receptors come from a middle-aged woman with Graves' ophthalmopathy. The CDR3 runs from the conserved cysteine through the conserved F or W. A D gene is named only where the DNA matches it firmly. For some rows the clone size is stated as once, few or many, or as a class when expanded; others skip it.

CASNPSVSGGQETQYF | TGTGCCAGCAATCCCTCAGTTAGCGGGGGCCAAGAGACCCAGTACTTC | TRBD2 | TRBJ2-5 | TRBV6-1 | few
CASSRGPPTVAKNIQYF | TGTGCCAGCAGTCGTGGTCCTCCAACGGTGGCCAAAAACATTCAGTACTTC | NA | TRBJ2-4 | TRBV7-2 | NA
CSASATGSDQPQHF | TGCAGTGCTAGCGCTACGGGGTCGGATCAGCCCCAGCATTTT | NA | TRBJ1-5 | TRBV20-1 | many
CASSVTVNQPQHF | TGTGCCAGCAGTGTGACTGTCAATCAGCCCCAGCATTTT | NA | TRBJ1-5 | TRBV28 | many
CSARMVDRRDIQYF | TGCAGTGCTAGAATGGTAGATCGGCGAGACATTCAGTACTTC | NA | TRBJ2-4 | TRBV20-1 | few
CASSGGGLNVDEQYF | TGTGCCAGCAGCGGCGGGGGGCTGAACGTCGACGAGCAGTACTTC | TRBD2 | TRBJ2-7 | TRBV9 | many
CATSRPLGLEGPHYKQYF | TGTGCCACCAGCAGGCCATTGGGGCTTGAGGGTCCCCACTACAAGCAGTACTTC | NA | TRBJ2-7 | TRBV15 | few
CSARDISGRVDPYEQYF | TGCAGTGCTAGAGATATTAGCGGGAGGGTGGATCCCTACGAGCAGTACTTC | TRBD2 | TRBJ2-7 | TRBV20-1 | many
CASSLGASGRGGETQYF | TGTGCCAGCAGCTTAGGAGCGAGCGGGAGAGGTGGAGAGACCCAGTACTTC | TRBD2 | TRBJ2-5 | TRBV11-3 | many
CASSPRRDSVRETQYF | TGTGCCAGCAGCCCGCGACGGGACTCCGTACGAGAGACCCAGTACTTC | NA | TRBJ2-5 | TRBV7-8 | many
CAIRQTSGSNTGELFF | TGTGCCATCAGGCAGACTAGCGGGTCGAACACCGGGGAGCTGTTTTTT | TRBD2 | TRBJ2-2 | TRBV10-3 | many
CASRDREDYEQYF | TGTGCCAGCCGGGACAGGGAGGACTACGAGCAGTACTTC | TRBD1 | TRBJ2-7 | TRBV19 | many
CASSHSGQGETQYF | TGTGCCAGCAGTCACTCGGGACAGGGCGAGACCCAGTACTTC | TRBD1 | TRBJ2-5 | TRBV12-3/TRBV12-4 | many
CASSLTMSGTEAFF | TGTGCCAGCAGTTTAACTATGTCGGGTACTGAAGCTTTCTTT | NA | TRBJ1-1 | TRBV28 | many
CASSLRDSWSYEQYF | TGTGCCAGCAGTTTACGGGACAGCTGGTCCTACGAGCAGTACTTC | TRBD1 | TRBJ2-7 | TRBV12-3/TRBV12-4 | few
CASSYYNSPLHF | TGTGCCAGCAGCTATTATAATTCACCCCTCCACTTT | NA | TRBJ1-6 | TRBV14 | NA
CASSYGFGRGSGANVLTF | TGTGCCAGCAGTTACGGGTTCGGCAGGGGTTCTGGGGCCAACGTCCTGACTTTC | NA | TRBJ2-6 | TRBV6-2/TRBV6-3 | many
CASSLTRSDQPQHF | TGTGCCAGCAGTTTAACACGTTCGGATCAGCCCCAGCATTTT | NA | TRBJ1-5 | TRBV28 | many
CASRLDRVQETQYF | TGTGCCAGCAGACTAGACAGGGTCCAAGAGACCCAGTACTTC | TRBD1 | TRBJ2-5 | TRBV6-5 | many
CASSSQGANGYTF | TGTGCCAGCAGCTCACAGGGGGCAAATGGCTACACCTTC | TRBD1 | TRBJ1-2 | TRBV9 | few
CASRLGPVVNEQYF | TGTGCCAGCAGATTGGGCCCGGTTGTCAACGAGCAGTACTTC | NA | TRBJ2-7 | TRBV6-1 | many
CASSIGGAQPQHF | TGTGCCAGTAGTATTGGGGGGGCCCAGCCCCAGCATTTT | NA | TRBJ1-5 | TRBV19 | few
CATSRDNRANSYEQYF | TGTGCCACCAGCAGAGATAATAGGGCCAATTCCTACGAGCAGTACTTC | NA | TRBJ2-7 | TRBV15 | few
CSASAPQLALSSYEQYF | TGCAGTGCCTCAGCACCACAACTAGCGCTAAGCTCCTACGAGCAGTACTTC | TRBD2 | TRBJ2-7 | TRBV20-1 | many
CASALGGGNSPLHF | TGTGCCAGCGCCCTTGGGGGAGGTAATTCACCCCTCCACTTT | NA | TRBJ1-6 | TRBV6-1 | NA
CASTLGTGGQPQHF | TGTGCCAGCACCCTGGGGACAGGGGGTCAGCCCCAGCATTTT | TRBD1 | TRBJ1-5 | TRBV28 | many
CATSRDAAGTGSSYEQYF | TGTGCCACCAGCAGAGATGCCGCCGGGACAGGGAGCTCCTACGAGCAGTACTTC | TRBD1 | TRBJ2-7 | TRBV15 | many